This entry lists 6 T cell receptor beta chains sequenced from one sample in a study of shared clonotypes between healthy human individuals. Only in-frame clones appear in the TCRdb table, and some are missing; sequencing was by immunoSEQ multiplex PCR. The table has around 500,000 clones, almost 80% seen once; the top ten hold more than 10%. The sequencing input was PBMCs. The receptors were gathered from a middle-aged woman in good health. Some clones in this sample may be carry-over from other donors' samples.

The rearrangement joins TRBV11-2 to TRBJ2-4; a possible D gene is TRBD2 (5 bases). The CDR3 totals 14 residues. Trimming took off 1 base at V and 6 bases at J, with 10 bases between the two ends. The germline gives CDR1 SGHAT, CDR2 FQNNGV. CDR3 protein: CASSLVTSRNIQYF. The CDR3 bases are TGTGCCAGCAGCTTAGTCACTAGTAGAAACATTCAGTACTTC.

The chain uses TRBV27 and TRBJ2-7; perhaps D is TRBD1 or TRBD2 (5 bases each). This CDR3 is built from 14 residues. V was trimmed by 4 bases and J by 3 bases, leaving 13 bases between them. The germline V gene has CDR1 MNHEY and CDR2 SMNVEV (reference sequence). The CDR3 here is CASSSRTGRYEQYF. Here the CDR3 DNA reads TGTGCCAGCAGTTCTAGGACGGGACGCTACGAGCAGTACTTC.

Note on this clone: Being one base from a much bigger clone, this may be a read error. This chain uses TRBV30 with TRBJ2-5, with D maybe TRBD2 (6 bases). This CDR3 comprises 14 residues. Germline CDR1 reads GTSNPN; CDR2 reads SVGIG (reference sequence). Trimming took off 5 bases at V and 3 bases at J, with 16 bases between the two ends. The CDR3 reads CAWGRLLYKETQYF. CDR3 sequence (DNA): TGTGCCTGGGGGAGGCTCCTGTACAAAGAGACCCAGTACTTC.

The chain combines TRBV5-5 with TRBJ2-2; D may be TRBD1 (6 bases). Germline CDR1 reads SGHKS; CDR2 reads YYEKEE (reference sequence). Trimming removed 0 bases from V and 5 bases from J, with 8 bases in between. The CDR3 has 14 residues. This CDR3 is CASSLVGQTGELFF. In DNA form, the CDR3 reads TGTGCCAGCAGCTTGGTGGGACAAACCGGGGAGCTGTTTTTT.

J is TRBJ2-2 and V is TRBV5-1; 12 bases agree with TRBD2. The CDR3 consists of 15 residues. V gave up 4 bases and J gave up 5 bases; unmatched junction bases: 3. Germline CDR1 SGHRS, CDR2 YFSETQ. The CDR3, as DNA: TGCGCCAGCAGCCGCGGGACTAGCGGGACCGGGGAGCTGTTTTTT. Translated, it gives CASSRGTSGTGELFF.

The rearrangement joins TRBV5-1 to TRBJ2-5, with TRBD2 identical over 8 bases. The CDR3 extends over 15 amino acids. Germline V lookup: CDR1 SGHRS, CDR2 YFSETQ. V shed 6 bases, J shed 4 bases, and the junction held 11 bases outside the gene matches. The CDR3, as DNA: TGCGCCAGCAACCTAGGGACTAGTGATACAGAGACCCAGTACTTC. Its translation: CASNLGTSDTETQYF. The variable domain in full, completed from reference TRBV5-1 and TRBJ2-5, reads KAGVTQTPRYLIKTRGQQVTLSCSPISGHRSVSWYQQTPGQGLQFLFEYFSETQRNKGNFPGRFSGRQFSNSRSEMNVSTLELGDSALYLCASNLGTSDTETQYFGPGTRLLVL.